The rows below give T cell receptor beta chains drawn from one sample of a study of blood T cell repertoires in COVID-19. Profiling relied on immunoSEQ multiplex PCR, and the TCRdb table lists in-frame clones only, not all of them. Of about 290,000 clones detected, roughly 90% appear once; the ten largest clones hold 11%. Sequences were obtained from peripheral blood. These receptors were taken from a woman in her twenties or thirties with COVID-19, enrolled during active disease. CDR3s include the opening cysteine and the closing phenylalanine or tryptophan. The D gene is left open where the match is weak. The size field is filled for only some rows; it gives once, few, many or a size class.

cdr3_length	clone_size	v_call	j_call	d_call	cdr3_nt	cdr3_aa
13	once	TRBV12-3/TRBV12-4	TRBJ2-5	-	TGTGCCAGCAGTTCCAGGACTGAAGAGACCCAGTACTTC	CASSSRTEETQYF
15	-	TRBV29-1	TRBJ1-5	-	TGCAGCGTTGTGGAGGGGCAGGGCGACTATCAGCCCCAGCATTTT	CSVVEGQGDYQPQHF
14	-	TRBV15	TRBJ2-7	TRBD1	TGTGCCACCAGCAGCCGGCAGGGGGTAGGTGAGCAGTACTTC	CATSSRQGVGEQYF
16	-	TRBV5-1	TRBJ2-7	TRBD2	TGCGCCAGCAGCTGGAGTCTAGCGGGGGACCCCTACGAGCAGTACTTC	CASSWSLAGDPYEQYF
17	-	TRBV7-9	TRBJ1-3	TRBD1	TGTGCCAGCAGCTCGATCTGGGACAGCGACTCTGGAAACACCATATATTTT	CASSSIWDSDSGNTIYF
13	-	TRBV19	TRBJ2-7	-	TGTGCCACCAGGGGACCGGACTCCTACGAGCAGTACTTC	CATRGPDSYEQYF
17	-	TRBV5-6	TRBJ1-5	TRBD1	TGTGCCAGCAGCTTGAATCAGGGGACAGTTATCAATCAGCCCCAGCATTTT	CASSLNQGTVINQPQHF
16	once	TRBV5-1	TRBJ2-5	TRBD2	TGCGCCAGCAGCTTGGGCTTGCGGGGGGGCCAAGAGACCCAGTACTTC	CASSLGLRGGQETQYF
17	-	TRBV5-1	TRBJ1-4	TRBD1	TGCGCCAGCAGCTTGGGACAGGGGGCCGCAACTAATGAAAAACTGTTTTTT	CASSLGQGAATNEKLFF
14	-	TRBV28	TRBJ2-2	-	TGTGCCAGCAGTGCCAGGGGTAGCACCGGGGAGCTGTTTTTT	CASSARGSTGELFF
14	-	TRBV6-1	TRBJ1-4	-	TGTGCCAGCAGTGAAGGGGGCGTTCGAGAAAAACTGTTTTTT	CASSEGGVREKLFF
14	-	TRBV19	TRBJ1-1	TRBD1	TGTGCCAGTAGTTCTGGACAGGGTAACACTGAAGCTTTCTTT	CASSSGQGNTEAFF
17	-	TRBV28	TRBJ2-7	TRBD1	TGTGCCAGCAGTTTAGACTTTTTCGGGACAGGCCGGAACGAGCAGTACTTC	CASSLDFFGTGRNEQYF
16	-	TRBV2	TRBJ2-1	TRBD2	TGTGCCAGCAGCCGAAGGGCTAGCGGGGTGGGAAATGAGCAGTTCTTC	CASSRRASGVGNEQFF
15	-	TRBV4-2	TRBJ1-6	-	TGTGCCAGCAGCCAAGAGAGCAGGGGACATTCACCCCTCCACTTT	CASSQESRGHSPLHF
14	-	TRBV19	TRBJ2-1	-	TGTGCCAGTAGTTACCGGGACTGGCTCAATGAGCAGTTCTTC	CASSYRDWLNEQFF
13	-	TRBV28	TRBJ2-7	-	TGTGCCAGCGGACAGACCATCTCCTACGAGCAGTACTTC	CASGQTISYEQYF
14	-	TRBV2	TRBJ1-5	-	TGTGCCAGCAGTGAAGGGTCCGGGGTTCAGCCCCAGCATTTT	CASSEGSGVQPQHF